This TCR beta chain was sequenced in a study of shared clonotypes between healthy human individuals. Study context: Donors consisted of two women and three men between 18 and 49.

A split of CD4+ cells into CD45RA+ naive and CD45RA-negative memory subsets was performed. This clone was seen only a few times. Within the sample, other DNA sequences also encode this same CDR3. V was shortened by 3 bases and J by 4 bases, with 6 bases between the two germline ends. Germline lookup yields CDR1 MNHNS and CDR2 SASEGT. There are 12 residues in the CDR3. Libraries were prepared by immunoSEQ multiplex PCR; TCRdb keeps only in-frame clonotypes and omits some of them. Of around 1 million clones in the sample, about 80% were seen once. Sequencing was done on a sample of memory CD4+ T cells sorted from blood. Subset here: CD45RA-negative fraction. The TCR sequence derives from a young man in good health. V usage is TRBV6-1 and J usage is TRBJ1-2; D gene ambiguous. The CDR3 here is CASSDSLYGYTF. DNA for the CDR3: TGTGCCAGCAGTGATTCGCTCTATGGCTACACCTTC.